This T cell receptor (beta chain) was identified during a study of shared clonotypes between healthy human individuals. Findings and caveats of the study: The study found 4.5% to 6% of naive CD4 clonotypes shared across a few donors. What rarefaction showed was incomplete sorted-subset sequencing despite large depth. Relative to clonotypes present in all four donors, those not shared had lower generation probabilities.

Generated by immunoSEQ multiplex PCR, the TCRdb table keeps only in-frame clones and is missing some. The sample has about 1.1 million clones, approximately 80% seen once. This clone was observed a handful of times. No antigen is known for it. The same CDR3 is also encoded by other DNA sequences in this sample. V was cut by 2 bases and J by 2 bases, with 10 bases left in between. The germline V gene encodes CDR1 MGHRA and CDR2 YSYEKL. CDR3 length equals 14 residues. Source material: memory CD4+ T cells from PBMCs. Noted subset: CD45RA-negative fraction. This sequence was found in a man aged 18-30 years in good health. Some clones in this sample may be carry-over from other donors' samples. The rearrangement joins TRBV4-1 to TRBJ2-7; perhaps TRBD2 as D (5 bases). CDR3 sequence reads: CASSQLPGTYEQYF. CDR3 DNA: TGCGCCAGCAGCCAACTTCCCGGGACCTACGAGCAGTACTTC.